This passage covers 23 T cell receptor beta chains from one sample sequenced in a study of monozygotic twins with inflammatory bowel disease. TCRdb re-analyzed the 5' RACE reads; it lists each CDR3 protein once, without DNA. The repertoire shows under 200,000 distinct CDR3 sequences; the top ten hold 2.4%. The sequencing sample was made of blood. The receptors originated from a human donor with ulcerative colitis or Crohn's disease, or a healthy co-twin of an affected twin (not recorded which).

The J gene is TRBJ2-7, the V gene TRBV5-1; without DNA, the TCRdb call of TRBD1 cannot be checked. CDR1 is SGHRS, CDR2 YFSETQ, per germline. The CDR3 consists of 16 residues. The CDR3 sequence is CASSLTGQVGAYEQYF.

The gene calls are TRBV12-3 or TRBV12-4 and TRBJ1-2; TCRdb selects TRBD1, and the lack of DNA leaves this call unchecked. The CDR3 is 15 residues long. The CDR3 loop is CASSLVRQGAWGYTF.

The chain has TRBV29-1 and TRBJ1-2; without DNA, the TCRdb call of TRBD1 cannot be checked. This CDR3 is built from 11 residues. Germline loops: CDR1 SQVTM, CDR2 ANQGSEA. The CDR3 region is CSVRDSYGYTF.

CDR3 region: CASSSQVREQYF. The V gene is TRBV5-1, the J gene TRBJ2-7. This CDR3 region has 12 residues. Germline CDR1 reads SGHRS; CDR2 reads YFSETQ.

The chain employs TRBV7-3 and TRBJ2-1; TCRdb gives TRBD1 as the D gene, but with no DNA this cannot be confirmed. CDR1 is SGHTA and CDR2 is FQGTGA in the germline V gene. The CDR3 has 16 residues. The CDR3 sequence: CASSLTSGDSLNEQFF.

The chain carries TRBV11-1 and TRBJ1-6; no DNA is available, so the TRBD1 call from TCRdb remains unchecked. This CDR3 region has 18 residues. CDR1 and CDR2 (germline): SGHAT, FQDESV (reference sequence). This chain's CDR3 is CASSLGTGGGIYNSPLHF.

The CDR3 sequence: CSASPRGGREVEKLFF. V gene TRBV20-1 combines with J gene TRBJ1-4; TCRdb's D call, TRBD1, is unchecked because there is no DNA. The germline CDR1 and CDR2 sequences are DFQATT and SNEGSKA (reference sequence). The CDR3 runs to 16 residues.

The CDR3 sequence is CASSDQGDTGELFF. The rearrangement joins TRBV6-4 to TRBJ2-2; TCRdb selects TRBD1, and the lack of DNA leaves this call unchecked. In germline, CDR1 is MRHNA, CDR2 SNTAGT. This CDR3 spans 14 amino acids.

This rearrangement joins TRBV18 to TRBJ2-3. From germline, CDR1 is KGHSH and CDR2 LQKENI. CDR3 length equals 14 residues. CDR3 protein: CASSPGVYTDTQYF.

J is TRBJ2-3 and V is TRBV2. Germline V gene lookup returns CDR1 SNHLY and CDR2 FYNNEI. The CDR3 loop spans 12 amino acids. The CDR3 sequence is CASSETVGTQYF.

Here the CDR3 reads CASSQLLADQETQYF. The chain is built from TRBV4-3 and TRBJ2-5; TCRdb's D call of TRBD2 is untestable without DNA. This CDR3 is 15 amino acids long. Germline-derived CDR1 and CDR2 are LGHNA and YSLEER.

V and J are TRBV19 and TRBJ1-5; TCRdb returns TRBD1, unconfirmable since there is no DNA. This CDR3 has 15 residues. The germline V gene encodes CDR1 LNHDA and CDR2 SQIVND (reference sequence). The CDR3 here is CASTFSLQGWQPQHF.

The V gene is TRBV7-7, the J gene TRBJ2-3. CDR1 and CDR2 from the germline V gene are SSHAT and FNYEAQ (reference sequence). The CDR3 runs to 13 residues. CDR3 loop: CASSHAIADTQYF.

V gene TRBV5-6 combines with J gene TRBJ2-4. The CDR3 is 14 residues long. CDR1 and CDR2 from the germline V gene are SGHDT and YYEEEE. The CDR3 spells CASSFEYQANIQYF.

J is TRBJ1-6 and V is TRBV7-9; without DNA, the TCRdb call of TRBD1 cannot be checked. The CDR3 has 13 residues. Looked up from germline, CDR1 is SEHNR and CDR2 is FQNEAQ (reference sequence). CDR3 residues: CASSPNGGGPLHF.

CDR3 amino acids: CSARPLEASRDPGGELFF. The rearrangement uses TRBV20-1 and TRBJ2-2; the TCRdb call, TRBD1, lacks DNA for checking. From germline, CDR1 is DFQATT and CDR2 SNEGSKA (reference sequence). This CDR3 contains 18 residues.

V gene TRBV4-1 combines with J gene TRBJ2-1; TCRdb's assignment of TRBD2 cannot be checked, as there is no DNA. The CDR3 is 15 amino acids. The germline CDR1 and CDR2 sequences are MGHRA and YSYEKL. CDR3: CASSQMGLAYNEQFF.

The V gene is TRBV5-1, the J gene TRBJ2-3; TCRdb lists TRBD1, though no DNA is available to test this call. Looked up from germline, CDR1 is SGHRS and CDR2 is YFSETQ. The CDR3 length is 17 residues. The CDR3 is CASSGGQGALGADTQYF.

This chain connects TRBV12-3 or TRBV12-4 to TRBJ2-3; lacking DNA, the TRBD1 call made by TCRdb goes unchecked. CDR3 length equals 16 residues. This chain's CDR3 is CASSFIPGLATDTQYF.

The rearrangement uses TRBV9 and TRBJ1-6; TCRdb lists TRBD1, though no DNA is available to test this call. The CDR3 sequence is 14 residues long. CDR1 SGDLS and CDR2 YYNGEE come from the germline V gene. The CDR3 region is CASSKGKPFSPLHF.

The rearrangement uses TRBV20-1 and TRBJ2-7; with no DNA, the TCRdb D assignment of TRBD1 cannot be verified. The germline gives CDR1 DFQATT, CDR2 SNEGSKA (reference sequence). The CDR3 is 11 residues long. The CDR3 reads CSASFRDEQYF.

The V call is TRBV7-7, the J call TRBJ2-3. The CDR3 extends over 13 amino acids. Germline V lookup: CDR1 SSHAT, CDR2 FNYEAQ (reference sequence). The CDR3 spells CASSRSHTDTQYF.

The genes are TRBV18 and TRBJ1-1; as DNA is missing, the TRBD1 call by TCRdb cannot be tested. The CDR3 extends over 13 amino acids. The germline gives CDR1 KGHSH, CDR2 LQKENI. This CDR3 reads CASSNTGVTEAFF. The entire variable domain, with the rest obtained from reference TRBV18 and TRBJ1-1, is as follows: NAGVMQNPRHLVRRRGQEARLRCSPMKGHSHVYWYRQLPEEGLKFMVYLQKENIIDESGMPKERFSAEFPKEGPSILRIQQVVRGDSAAYFCASSNTGVTEAFFGQGTRLTVV.